What follows are 25 T cell receptor beta chains derived from one specimen sequenced in a study of OX40 agonist ivuxolimab in advanced cancers. TCRdb's copy holds only in-frame clones and misses some; the assay was immunoSEQ multiplex PCR. In the table there are tens of thousands of clones, over 75% of which are singletons. Sequencing was performed on CD4+ or CD8+ T cells sorted from blood, taken in a trial of the OX40 agonist ivuxolimab. The source is an adult with an advanced solid tumor such as melanoma, head and neck, liver or kidney cancer.

Only one count was recorded for this clone. The rearrangement uses TRBV6-1 and TRBJ2-7; D not resolved. Trimming took off 6 bases at V and 2 bases at J, with 14 bases between the two ends. The CDR3 runs 14 residues. CDR1 is MNHNS and CDR2 is SASEGT in the germline V gene. The CDR3 nucleotides read TGTGCCAGCAGGACGGGCCGACAAGCCTACGAGCAGTACTTC. Its protein is CASRTGRQAYEQYF.

The rearrangement uses TRBV6-5 and TRBJ1-1; 11 bases fit TRBD1. Germline V lookup: CDR1 MNHEY, CDR2 SVGAGI. Trimming cost V 4 bases and J 5 bases; bases outside gene matches: 6. This CDR3 comprises 15 residues. CDR3 DNA: TGTGCCAGCAGTTTAGCGGGGACAGGGGGAACTGAAGCTTTCTTT. It yields the protein CASSLAGTGGTEAFF.

The chain carries TRBV9 and TRBJ2-1; 7 bases line up with TRBD2. The CDR3 covers 15 residues. The germline CDR1 and CDR2 sequences are SGDLS and YYNGEE. With 4 bases clipped from V and 5 bases from J, the junction kept 9 bases outside the gene matches. The CDR3 reads CASSPRLAGDNEQFF. Written as DNA, the CDR3 is TGTGCCAGCAGCCCCCGGTTAGCGGGCGACAATGAGCAGTTCTTC.

The genes are TRBV2 and TRBJ1-2; possible D gene TRBD1, 5 bases. The V gene's germline CDR1 is SNHLY and CDR2 FYNNEI. The V and J ends lost 7 bases and 2 bases respectively, with 14 bases between them. CDR3 size: 14 residues. The CDR3 region is CASKGNIVNYGYTF. CDR3 coding DNA: TGTGCCAGCAAGGGGAATATCGTCAACTATGGCTACACCTTC.

The chain combines TRBV4-1 with TRBJ2-7, with D maybe TRBD1 (5 bases). CDR1 MGHRA and CDR2 YSYEKL come from the germline V gene. The CDR3 loop spans 15 amino acids. V was trimmed by 3 bases and J by 3 bases, leaving 15 bases between them. The CDR3 DNA sequence: TGCGCCAGCAGCCAGAGCACAGGCGGCCTCTACGAGCAGTACTTC. It codes for CASSQSTGGLYEQYF.

This clone was seen just once. V and J are TRBV11-2 and TRBJ1-3; a possible D gene is TRBD1 (5 bases). The CDR3 runs 15 residues. Trimming stripped 5 bases from V and 2 bases from J, with 13 bases between. The germline CDR1 and CDR2 sequences are SGHAT and FQNNGV. The CDR3 nucleotides are TGTGCCAGCAGCCCCCTGAAAGGGGCTGGAAACACCATATATTTT. This translates into CASSPLKGAGNTIYF.

The V and J genes are TRBV7-3 and TRBJ2-1; TRBD1 matches at 8 bases. In germline, CDR1 is SGHTA, CDR2 FQGTGA. V lost 6 bases to trimming and J lost 0 bases; unmatched junction nucleotides: 7. CDR3 size: 16 residues. The CDR3 reads CASRPGGTGSYNEQFF. For the CDR3, the DNA is TGTGCCAGCAGACCAGGCGGGACAGGCTCCTACAATGAGCAGTTCTTC.

The chain combines TRBV7-2 with TRBJ1-2, with a tentative D call TRBD1 (6 bases). Trimming removed 1 base from V and 6 bases from J, with 18 bases in between. The V gene's germline CDR1 is SGHTA and CDR2 FQGNSA. The CDR3 loop spans 16 amino acids. CDR3 in DNA: TGTGCCAGCAGCTTAGGAATTTTAGGGGGGGCGAATGGCTACACCTTC. Translated, it gives CASSLGILGGANGYTF.

V is TRBV19 and J is TRBJ1-1; D remains ambiguous. There are 13 residues in the CDR3. CDR1 LNHDA and CDR2 SQIVND come from the germline V gene (reference sequence). V was pared by 1 base and J by 6 bases, with 9 bases between. For the CDR3, the DNA is TGTGCCAGTAGTATAGTGCCCAAGGCTGAAGCTTTCTTT. Its protein is CASSIVPKAEAFF.

Remarks on this clone: Other DNA variants within this sample encode the same CDR3. The CDR3 here is CASSPPLLAKNIQYF. The CDR3 DNA sequence: TGTGCCAGCTCACCACCTCTCCTAGCCAAAAACATTCAGTACTTC. The chain employs TRBV18 and TRBJ2-4; D unresolved. Germline V gene lookup returns CDR1 KGHSH and CDR2 LQKENI. The length of the CDR3 is 15 residues. The V end lost 0 bases, the J end lost 0 bases, and 6 bases lay between the germline ends.

The rearrangement uses TRBV9 and TRBJ1-2; 8 nucleotides line up with TRBD1. Per germline, CDR1 SGDLS and CDR2 YYNGEE. The V and J ends lost 4 bases and 6 bases, in that order; junction bases with no gene match: 8. This CDR3 is 14 amino acids long. CDR3 in DNA: TGTGCCAGCAGCACAAGGACAGGGTGGGATGGCTACACCTTC. This gives the protein CASSTRTGWDGYTF.

The V and J genes are TRBV27 and TRBJ1-5; TRBD1 might be the D (5 bases). Trimming took off 6 bases at V and 7 bases at J, with 13 bases between the two ends. The CDR3 sequence is 13 residues long. Germline CDR1 is MNHEY and CDR2 is SMNVEV (reference sequence). The CDR3 sequence: CASSEGRGQPQHF. For the CDR3, the DNA is TGTGCCAGCAGCGAGGGGAGAGGGCAGCCCCAGCATTTT.

This clone was found once. The rearrangement links TRBV18 to TRBJ1-1; 9 nucleotides align to TRBD1. Trimming took 2 bases from V and 7 from J; bases not matched to a gene: 8. Germline V gene lookup returns CDR1 KGHSH and CDR2 LQKENI. The CDR3 is 15 residues long. Here the CDR3 DNA reads TGTGCCAGCTCACCATCGATGTCGACAGGGGGTGAAGCTTTCTTT. Protein: CASSPSMSTGGEAFF.

The rearrangement uses TRBV6-5 and TRBJ1-5, with D possibly TRBD1 on 5 matching bases. CDR3 length equals 14 residues. V gave up 2 bases and J gave up 1 base, with 6 bases separating them. Germline CDR1 is MNHEY and CDR2 is SVGAGI. The CDR3 here is CASSYGGSNQPQHF. Written as DNA, the CDR3 is TGTGCCAGCAGTTACGGGGGGAGCAATCAGCCCCAGCATTTT.

The CDR3 nucleotides are TGTGCCAGCAGCATTAAGGGGGCAACTAATGAAAAACTGTTTTTT. Amino acids: CASSIKGATNEKLFF. The rearrangement uses TRBV7-9 and TRBJ1-4, with a tentative D call TRBD1 (6 bases). The germline gives CDR1 SEHNR, CDR2 FQNEAQ (reference sequence). Trimming shortened V by 5 bases and J by 0 bases, and 10 bases separated the two germline ends. There are 15 residues in the CDR3.

The chain combines TRBV5-6 with TRBJ2-7; the D gene is possibly TRBD1 (6 bases). CDR1 is SGHDT and CDR2 is YYEEEE in the germline V gene. Trimming removed 5 bases at V and 6 bases at J, with 15 bases between. CDR3 length: 13 residues. The CDR3 DNA reads TGTGCCAGCAGTTACGCAGGGGTTCCCGAGCAGTACGTC. Its protein product is CASSYAGVPEQYV.

A word on this clone: In the same sample, other DNA sequences code for this CDR3. The J gene is TRBJ2-3, the V gene TRBV18; a possible D gene is TRBD2 (6 bases). This CDR3 region has 15 residues. The germline V gene has CDR1 KGHSH and CDR2 LQKENI. V was cut by 0 bases and J by 1 base, with 8 bases left in between. CDR3 sequence: CASSPPLAGTDTQYF. Written as DNA, the CDR3 is TGTGCCAGCTCACCACCGTTAGCGGGCACAGATACGCAGTATTTT.

CDR3 protein: CASSLGGTLTSEQFF. The CDR3 nucleotides are TGCGCCAGCAGCTTGGGTGGGACACTTACAAGTGAGCAGTTCTTC. The V call is TRBV5-1, the J call TRBJ2-1; TRBD1 is a possible D gene (6 bases). The CDR3 is made up of 15 amino acids. In germline, CDR1 is SGHRS, CDR2 YFSETQ. Trimming took 0 bases from V and 9 from J, leaving 16 bases between them.

The chain employs TRBV28 and TRBJ1-1, with D possibly being TRBD1 (5 bases). CDR1 is MDHEN, CDR2 SYDVKM, per germline. Deletions cut 2 bases from V and 5 bases from J, with 18 bases between. The CDR3 covers 16 residues. The CDR3 loop reads CASSLDGRGPVTEAFF. The CDR3 DNA is TGTGCCAGCAGTTTAGACGGTCGGGGACCGGTAACTGAAGCTTTCTTT.

In this sample, this clone turned up once. CDR3 DNA: TGTGCCAGCAGTGAGGGTCGGGCGGCTCGCTACAATGAGCAGTTCTTC. Translated: CASSEGRAARYNEQFF. The V gene is TRBV28, the J gene TRBJ2-1; a possible D gene is TRBD2 (5 bases). Germline V lookup: CDR1 MDHEN, CDR2 SYDVKM. V was shortened by 5 bases and J by 3 bases, with 17 bases between the two germline ends. CDR3 length equals 16 residues.

This clone was found once. The chain has TRBV19 and TRBJ1-2, with unresolved D. CDR1 and CDR2 from the germline V gene are LNHDA and SQIVND (reference sequence). V dropped 7 bases and J dropped 4 bases, with 13 bases sitting between them. The CDR3 loop spans 13 amino acids. In DNA, the CDR3 is TGTGCCAGTACCCTGGACGGACTCTATGGCTACACCTTC. Translation: CASTLDGLYGYTF. The whole variable domain, remainder taken from reference TRBV19 and TRBJ1-2, is DGGITQSPKYLFRKEGQNVTLSCEQNLNHDAMYWYRQDPGQGLRLIYYSQIVNDFQKGDIAEGYSVSREKKESFPLTVTSAQKNPTAFYLCASTLDGLYGYTFGSGTRLTVV.

The CDR3 region is CATSSSGLNTEAFF. DNA of the CDR3: TGTGCCACCAGCAGTAGTGGGTTGAACACTGAAGCTTTCTTT. The rearrangement joins TRBV15 to TRBJ1-1; D remains unclear. CDR3 length equals 14 residues. Germline V CDR1 and CDR2: LNHNV, YYDKDF (reference sequence). V was cut by 3 bases and J by 0 bases, with 8 bases left in between.

This chain joins TRBV9 and TRBJ2-7; possibly TRBD1 for D (6 bases). CDR1 is SGDLS, CDR2 YYNGEE, per germline. Trimming shortened V by 0 bases and J by 4 bases, and 14 bases separated the two germline ends. The CDR3 is made up of 15 amino acids. The DNA of the CDR3 is TGTGCCAGCAGCGTAGGCGACAGGACCTTGTACGAGCAGTACTTC. It encodes CASSVGDRTLYEQYF.

The chain combines TRBV30 with TRBJ2-3, with 7 positions matching TRBD1. CDR1 is GTSNPN, CDR2 SVGIG, per germline (reference sequence). The V gene end was trimmed by 8 bases and the J gene end by 2 bases; junction bases not matched to a gene: 7. The CDR3 is made up of 13 amino acids. CDR3 protein: CAGRDRATDTQYF. The CDR3 region has the DNA TGTGCCGGCCGGGACAGAGCCACAGATACGCAGTATTTT.

The chain links TRBV5-1 to TRBJ1-2; D not resolved. Trimming stripped 4 bases from V and 4 bases from J, with 14 bases between. Per the germline V gene, CDR1 is SGHRS and CDR2 is YFSETQ. The CDR3 sequence is 14 residues long. The CDR3 bases are TGCGCCAGCAGCGTCCGCGACACCGCCTATGGCTACACCTTC. Translating it yields CASSVRDTAYGYTF.